This TCR beta chain is from a study of T-cell reconstitution after alpha-beta-depleted transplantation in children. A TCRbeta library incorporating unique molecular identifiers was prepared. TCRdb analysed the PCR reads with MiXCR anew, one entry per CDR3 protein. Of some 200,000 distinct CDR3 sequences in the sample, roughly a tenth were seen once. The CDR3 sequence is 12 residues long. The ends were cut back, 8 bases at V and 1 base at J, with 8 bases in the middle. This clonotype was sampled from a human donor who donated a stem cell graft to a child with acute lymphoblastic leukemia. Sequenced here: PBMCs from the stem cell graft donor, sampled from the stem cell graft. V usage is TRBV12-3 or TRBV12-4 and J usage is TRBJ1-2; a possible D gene is TRBD1 (5 bases). The CDR3 DNA is TGTGCCAGCGGTCAGGGTAACTATGGCTACACCTTC. As protein: CASGQGNYGYTF.